A selection of T cell receptor beta chains follows, all from one sample in a study of shared clonotypes between healthy human individuals. The method was immunoSEQ multiplex PCR; TCRdb's version includes in-frame clones alone and lacks a portion of them. The data show approximately 840,000 clones, roughly 96% seen once. Sequencing input: naive CD8+ T cells sorted from blood. Receptors originate from a man between 25 and 39 years old in good health. CDR3s include the opening cysteine and the closing phenylalanine or tryptophan. D genes are given only for firm matches.

j_call v_call d_call cdr3_aa cdr3_nt
TRBJ2-3 TRBV5-4 - CASGTILTGTDTQYF TGTGCCAGCGGTACCATTTTGACGGGCACAGATACGCAGTATTTT
TRBJ2-7 TRBV7-9 - CASSLGPRGPYEQYF TGTGCCAGCAGCTTGGGCCCCCGGGGGCCCTACGAGCAGTACTTC
TRBJ2-1 TRBV7-8 TRBD2 CASSLGGRADNEQFF TGTGCCAGCAGCTTAGGAGGGAGGGCCGACAATGAGCAGTTCTTC
TRBJ2-7 TRBV27 - CASSSGLLQQYF TGTGCCAGCAGTTCGGGACTCCTGCAGCAGTACTTC
TRBJ2-5 TRBV18 - CASLYIDTETQYF TGTGCCAGCCTCTATATAGATACAGAGACCCAGTACTTC
TRBJ2-7 TRBV7-9 - CASSPPVGANEQYF TGTGCCAGCAGCCCCCCCGTCGGGGCCAACGAGCAGTACTTC
TRBJ2-1 TRBV7-9 - CASSPMEEQFF TGTGCCAGCAGCCCTATGGAGGAGCAGTTCTTC
TRBJ2-3 TRBV5-6 - CASSPSTDTQYF TGTGCCAGCAGCCCGAGCACAGATACGCAGTATTTT
TRBJ2-7 TRBV2 - CASSGTVNTYEQYF TGTGCCAGCAGTGGGACGGTTAATACCTACGAGCAGTACTTC
TRBJ1-1 TRBV4-1 - CASSQYLTANTEAFF TGCGCCAGCAGCCAATATCTAACCGCAAATACTGAAGCTTTCTTT
TRBJ2-7 TRBV6-1 - CASSEGDPPAYEQYF TGTGCCAGCAGTGAAGGGGACCCACCCGCCTACGAGCAGTACTTT
TRBJ2-5 TRBV7-8 - CASSLFVSQETQYF TGTGCCAGCAGCCTCTTTGTAAGCCAAGAGACCCAGTACTTC
TRBJ2-3 TRBV29-1 TRBD2 CSAVIAGPSTDTQYF TGCAGCGCCGTAATAGCGGGACCTAGCACAGATACGCAGTATTTT
TRBJ2-3 TRBV4-1 - CASSQITPGVQDTQYF TGCGCCAGCAGCCAAATAACTCCCGGCGTCCAAGATACGCAGTATTTT
TRBJ1-3 TRBV7-9 TRBD1 CASSRTGGASGNTIYF TGTGCCAGCAGCAGGACAGGGGGTGCGTCTGGAAACACCATATATTTT
TRBJ2-7 TRBV4-3 TRBD2 CASSRIAGSYEQYF TGCGCCAGCAGCCGAATAGCGGGGAGCTACGAGCAGTACTTC
TRBJ2-3 TRBV5-5 - CASSLSLSRGDTQYF TGTGCCAGCAGCTTGTCTTTGAGCCGCGGGGATACGCAGTATTTT
TRBJ1-2 TRBV10-3 TRBD1 CAINDREGARYGYTF TGTGCCATCAATGACCGCGAGGGGGCTCGGTATGGCTACACCTTC
TRBJ2-3 TRBV27 - CASSPLQEGTDTQYF TGTGCCAGCAGTCCACTACAAGAGGGAACAGATACGCAGTATTTT
TRBJ2-7 TRBV27 - CASMGRTYEQYF TGTGCCAGCATGGGTAGAACCTACGAGCAGTACTTC
TRBJ2-5 TRBV18 - CASSPPYGDRETQYF TGTGCCAGCTCACCACCGTACGGGGATCGAGAGACCCAGTACTTC
TRBJ2-7 TRBV27 - CASSLVKGEQYF TGTGCCAGCAGTTTAGTTAAGGGCGAGCAGTACTTC
TRBJ1-5 TRBV18 TRBD1 CASAYRGNQPQHF TGTGCCAGCGCATACAGGGGAAATCAGCCCCAGCATTTT
TRBJ2-3 TRBV7-3 - CASSLGGRGRADTQYF TGTGCCAGCAGCCTGGGTGGAAGGGGCAGGGCAGATACGCAGTATTTT